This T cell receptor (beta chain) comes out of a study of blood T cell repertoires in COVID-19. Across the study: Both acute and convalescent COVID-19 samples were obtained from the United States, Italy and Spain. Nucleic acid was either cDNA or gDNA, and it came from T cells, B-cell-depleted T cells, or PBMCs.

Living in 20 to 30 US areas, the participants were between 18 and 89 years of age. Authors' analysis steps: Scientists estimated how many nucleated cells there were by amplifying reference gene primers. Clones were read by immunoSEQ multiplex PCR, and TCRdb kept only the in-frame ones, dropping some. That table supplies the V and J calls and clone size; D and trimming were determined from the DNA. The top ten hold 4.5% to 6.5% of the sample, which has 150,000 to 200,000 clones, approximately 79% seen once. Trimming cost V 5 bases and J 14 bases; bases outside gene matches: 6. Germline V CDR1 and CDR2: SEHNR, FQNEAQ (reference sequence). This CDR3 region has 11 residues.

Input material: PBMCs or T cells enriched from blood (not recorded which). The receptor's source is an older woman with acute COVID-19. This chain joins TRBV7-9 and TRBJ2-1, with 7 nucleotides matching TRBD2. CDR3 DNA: TGTGCCAGCAGCCGGACTAGTCGTGAGTTCTTC. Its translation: CASSRTSREFF.